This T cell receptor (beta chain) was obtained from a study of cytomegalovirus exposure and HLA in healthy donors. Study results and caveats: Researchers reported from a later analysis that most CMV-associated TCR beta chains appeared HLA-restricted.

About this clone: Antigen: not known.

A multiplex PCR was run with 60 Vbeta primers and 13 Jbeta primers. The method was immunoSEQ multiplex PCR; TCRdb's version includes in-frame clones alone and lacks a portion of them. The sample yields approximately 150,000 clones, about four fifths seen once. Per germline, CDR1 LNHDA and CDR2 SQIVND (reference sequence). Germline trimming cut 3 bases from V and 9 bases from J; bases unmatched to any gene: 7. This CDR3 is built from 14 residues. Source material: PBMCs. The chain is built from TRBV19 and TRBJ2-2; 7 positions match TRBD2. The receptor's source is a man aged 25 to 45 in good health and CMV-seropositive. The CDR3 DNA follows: TGTGCCAGTAGTATCGGCTGGGGAGGGCGGGAGCTGTTTTTT. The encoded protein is CASSIGWGGRELFF. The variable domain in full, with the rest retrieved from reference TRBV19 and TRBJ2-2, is DGGITQSPKYLFRKEGQNVTLSCEQNLNHDAMYWYRQDPGQGLRLIYYSQIVNDFQKGDIAEGYSVSREKKESFPLTVTSAQKNPTAFYLCASSIGWGGRELFFGEGSRLTVL.